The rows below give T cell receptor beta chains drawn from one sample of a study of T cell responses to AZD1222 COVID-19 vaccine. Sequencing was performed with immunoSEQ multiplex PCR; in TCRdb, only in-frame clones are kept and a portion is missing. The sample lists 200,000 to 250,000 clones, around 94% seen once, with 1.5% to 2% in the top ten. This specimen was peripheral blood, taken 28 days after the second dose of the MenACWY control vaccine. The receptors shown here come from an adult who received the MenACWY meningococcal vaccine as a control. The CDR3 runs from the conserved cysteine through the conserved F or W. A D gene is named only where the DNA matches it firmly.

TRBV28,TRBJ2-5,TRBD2,CASAVGASGRETQYF,TGTGCCAGCGCCGTCGGGGCTAGCGGGAGGGAGACCCAGTACTTC
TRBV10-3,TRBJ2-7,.,CAISESRGGPGEQYF,TGTGCCATCAGTGAGTCCAGGGGAGGGCCGGGCGAGCAGTACTTC
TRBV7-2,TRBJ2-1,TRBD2,CASSLGLARNEQFF,TGTGCCAGCAGCCTGGGACTAGCTAGGAATGAGCAGTTCTTC
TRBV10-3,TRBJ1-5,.,CAISVTGGSNQPQHF,TGTGCCATCAGTGTTACAGGAGGTAGCAATCAGCCCCAGCATTTT
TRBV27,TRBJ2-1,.,CASTSSNKWDEQFF,TGTGCCAGCACCTCCAGTAACAAATGGGATGAGCAGTTCTTC
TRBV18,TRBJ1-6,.,CASSPIPWAENSPLHF,TGTGCCAGCTCACCTATTCCCTGGGCGGAGAATTCACCCCTCCACTTT
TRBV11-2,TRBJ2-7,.,CASSLDRAGSYEQYF,TGTGCCAGCAGCTTAGATCGAGCGGGTTCCTACGAGCAGTACTTC
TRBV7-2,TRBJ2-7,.,CASSLAPASSEQYF,TGTGCCAGCAGCTTAGCGCCGGCTAGCAGCGAGCAGTACTTC
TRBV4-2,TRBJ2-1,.,CASSQESGVTSYNEQFF,TGTGCCAGCAGCCAAGAGTCTGGGGTTACCTCCTACAATGAGCAGTTCTTC
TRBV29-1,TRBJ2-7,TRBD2,CSAQKRDSYEQYF,TGCAGCGCGCAGAAGCGGGACTCCTACGAGCAGTACTTC
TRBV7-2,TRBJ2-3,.,CASSLREWSDTQYF,TGTGCCAGCAGCTTACGGGAGTGGTCAGATACGCAGTATTTT
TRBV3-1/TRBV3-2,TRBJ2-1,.,CASSPFGGPPTRGSSYNEQFF,TGTGCCAGCAGCCCTTTTGGCGGACCTCCGACCCGGGGGAGCTCCTACAATGAGCAGTTCTTC
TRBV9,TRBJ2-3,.,CASSAYTDTQYF,TGTGCCAGCAGCGCCTACACAGATACGCAGTATTTT
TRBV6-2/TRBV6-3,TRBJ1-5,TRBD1,CASSPGTENQPQHF,TGTGCCAGCAGTCCCGGGACAGAAAATCAGCCCCAGCATTTT
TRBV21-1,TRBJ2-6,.,CASGQGYKAGANVLTF,TGTGCCAGCGGACAGGGTTATAAGGCTGGGGCCAACGTCCTGACTTTC
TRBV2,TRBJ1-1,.,CASRSRQDAQAFF,TGTGCCAGCAGATCAAGACAGGATGCCCAAGCTTTCTTT
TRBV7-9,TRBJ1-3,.,CASSLGGRNSGNTIYF,TGTGCCAGCAGCTTAGGGGGCCGGAACTCTGGAAACACCATATATTTT
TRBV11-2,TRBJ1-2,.,CASSQEGGTFYGYTF,TGTGCCAGCAGCCAAGAGGGGGGAACCTTCTATGGCTACACCTTC
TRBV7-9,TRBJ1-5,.,CASSQTGSNGNQPQHF,TGTGCCAGCAGCCAAACAGGGTCGAATGGCAATCAGCCCCAGCATTTT
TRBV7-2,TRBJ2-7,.,CASSFEGGLSYEQYF,TGTGCCAGCAGCTTCGAGGGGGGCCTCTCCTACGAGCAGTACTTC
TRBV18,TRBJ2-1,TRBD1,CASSPRATGENEQFF,TGTGCCAGCTCACCACGGGCGACAGGGGAGAATGAGCAGTTCTTC
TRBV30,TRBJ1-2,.,CAWSPTRGLVGYTF,TGTGCCTGGAGTCCGACCCGGGGGCTGGTCGGCTACACCTTC
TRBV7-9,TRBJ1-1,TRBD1,CASSTRQGLPEAFF,TGTGCCAGCAGCACCCGACAGGGACTCCCTGAAGCTTTCTTT
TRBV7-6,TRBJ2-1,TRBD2,CASSLSLAQPTYNEQFF,TGTGCCAGCAGCTTATCACTAGCGCAACCCACCTACAATGAGCAGTTCTTC
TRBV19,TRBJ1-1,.,CASSIRGGGTEAFF,TGTGCCAGTAGTATCCGCGGTGGAGGCACTGAAGCTTTCTTT
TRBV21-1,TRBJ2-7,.,CASRPLEAVTYEQYF,TGTGCCAGCAGGCCCCTCGAGGCGGTTACCTACGAGCAGTACTTC